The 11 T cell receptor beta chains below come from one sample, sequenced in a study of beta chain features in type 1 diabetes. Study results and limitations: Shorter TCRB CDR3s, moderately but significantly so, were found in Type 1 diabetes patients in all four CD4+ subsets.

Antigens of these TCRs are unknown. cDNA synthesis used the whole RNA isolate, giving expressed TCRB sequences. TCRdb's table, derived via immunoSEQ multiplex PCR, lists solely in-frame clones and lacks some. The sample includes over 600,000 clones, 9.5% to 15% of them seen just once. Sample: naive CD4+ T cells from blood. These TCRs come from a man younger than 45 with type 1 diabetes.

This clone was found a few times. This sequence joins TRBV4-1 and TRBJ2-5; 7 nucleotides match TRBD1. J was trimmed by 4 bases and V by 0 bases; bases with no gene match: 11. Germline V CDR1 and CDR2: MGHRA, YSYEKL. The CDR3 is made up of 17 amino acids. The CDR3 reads CASSQDNSGQSLETQYF. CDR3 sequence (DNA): TGCGCCAGCAGCCAAGATAACTCGGGACAGTCGCTAGAGACCCAGTACTTC.

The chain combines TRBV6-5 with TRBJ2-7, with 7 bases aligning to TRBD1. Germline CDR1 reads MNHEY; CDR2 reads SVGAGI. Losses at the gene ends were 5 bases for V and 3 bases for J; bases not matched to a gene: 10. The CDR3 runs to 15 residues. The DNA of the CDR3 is TGTGCCAGCAGTATACACGGGACAGATTACTACGAGCAGTACTTC. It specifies CASSIHGTDYYEQYF.

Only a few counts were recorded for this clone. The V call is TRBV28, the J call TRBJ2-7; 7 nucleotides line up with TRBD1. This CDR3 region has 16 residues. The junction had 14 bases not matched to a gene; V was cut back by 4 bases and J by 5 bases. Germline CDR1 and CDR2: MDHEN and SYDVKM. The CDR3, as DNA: TGTGCCAGCAGTTCCCCGACAGGGCCTCGAATCGACGAGCAGTACTTC. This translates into CASSSPTGPRIDEQYF.

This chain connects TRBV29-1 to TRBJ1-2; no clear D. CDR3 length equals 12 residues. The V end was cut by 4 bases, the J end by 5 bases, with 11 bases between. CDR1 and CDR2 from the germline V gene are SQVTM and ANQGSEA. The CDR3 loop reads CSVGQSRYGYTF. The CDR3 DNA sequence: TGCAGCGTTGGGCAGTCTAGGTATGGCTACACCTTC.

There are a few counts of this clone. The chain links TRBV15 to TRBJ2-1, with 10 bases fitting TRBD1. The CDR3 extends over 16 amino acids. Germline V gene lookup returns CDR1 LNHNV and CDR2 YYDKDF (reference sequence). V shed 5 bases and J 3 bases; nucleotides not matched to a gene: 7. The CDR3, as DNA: TGTGCCACCAGCCTGGGACAGGGGTTGAACTACAATGAGCAGTTCTTC. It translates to CATSLGQGLNYNEQFF.

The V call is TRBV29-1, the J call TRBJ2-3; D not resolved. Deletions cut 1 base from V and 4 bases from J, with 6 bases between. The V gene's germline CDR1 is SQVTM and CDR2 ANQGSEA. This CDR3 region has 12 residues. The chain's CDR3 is CSVEGRADTQYF. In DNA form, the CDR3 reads TGCAGCGTTGAAGGAAGGGCAGATACGCAGTATTTT.

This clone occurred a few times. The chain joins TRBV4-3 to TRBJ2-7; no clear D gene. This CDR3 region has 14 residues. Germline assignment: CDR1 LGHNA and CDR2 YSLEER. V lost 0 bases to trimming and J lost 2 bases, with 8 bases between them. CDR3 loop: CASSQDLGPYEQYF. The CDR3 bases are TGCGCCAGCAGCCAAGATCTTGGCCCCTACGAGCAGTACTTC.

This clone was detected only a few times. The CDR3: CASILTSGGPFNEQFF. CDR3 DNA: TGCGCCAGCATCCTGACTAGCGGGGGGCCTTTCAATGAGCAGTTCTTC. The chain uses TRBV5-1 and TRBJ2-1; 13 bases map to TRBD2. Unmatched junction bases numbered 9, after V lost 6 bases and J lost 6 bases. Germline V gives CDR1 SGHRS, CDR2 YFSETQ. The CDR3 runs to 16 residues.

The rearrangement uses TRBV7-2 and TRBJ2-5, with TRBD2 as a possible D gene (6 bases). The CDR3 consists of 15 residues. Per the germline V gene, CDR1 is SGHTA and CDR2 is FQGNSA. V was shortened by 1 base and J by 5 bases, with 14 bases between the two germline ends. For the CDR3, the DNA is TGTGCCAGCAGCTTAGGGAGGGTTACGAGTGAGACCCAGTACTTC. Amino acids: CASSLGRVTSETQYF.

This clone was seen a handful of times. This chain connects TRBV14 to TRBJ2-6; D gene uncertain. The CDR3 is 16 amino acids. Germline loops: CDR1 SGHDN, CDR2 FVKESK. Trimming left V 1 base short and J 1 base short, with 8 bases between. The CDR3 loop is CASSQVHLSGANVLTF. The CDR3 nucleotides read TGTGCCAGCAGCCAAGTCCATCTTTCTGGGGCCAACGTCCTGACTTTC. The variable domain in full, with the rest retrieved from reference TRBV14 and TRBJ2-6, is EAGVTQFPSHSVIEKGQTVTLRCDPISGHDNLYWYRRVMGKEIKFLLHFVKESKQDESGMPNNRFLAERTGGTYSTLKVQPAELEDSGVYFCASSQVHLSGANVLTFGAGSRLTVL.

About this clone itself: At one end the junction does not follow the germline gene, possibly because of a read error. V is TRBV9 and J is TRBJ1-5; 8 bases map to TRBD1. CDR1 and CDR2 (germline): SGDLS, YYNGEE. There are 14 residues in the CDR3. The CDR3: CANSSTGANQPQHF. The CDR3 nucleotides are TGTGCCAACAGCTCGACAGGGGCCAATCAGCCCCAGCATTTT.